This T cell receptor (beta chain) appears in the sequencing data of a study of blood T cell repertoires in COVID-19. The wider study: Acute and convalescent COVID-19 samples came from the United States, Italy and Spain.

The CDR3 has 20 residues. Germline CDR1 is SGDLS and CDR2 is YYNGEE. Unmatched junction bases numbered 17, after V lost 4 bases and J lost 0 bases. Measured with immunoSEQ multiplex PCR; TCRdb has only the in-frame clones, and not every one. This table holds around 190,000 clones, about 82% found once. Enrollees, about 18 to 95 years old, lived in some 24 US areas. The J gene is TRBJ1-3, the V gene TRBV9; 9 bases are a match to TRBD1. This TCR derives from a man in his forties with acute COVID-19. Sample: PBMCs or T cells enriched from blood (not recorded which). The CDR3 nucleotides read TGTGCCAGCAGCCGCGACCGCTGGACCGAGACAGGGGGCTCTGGAAACACCATATATTTT. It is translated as CASSRDRWTETGGSGNTIYF.